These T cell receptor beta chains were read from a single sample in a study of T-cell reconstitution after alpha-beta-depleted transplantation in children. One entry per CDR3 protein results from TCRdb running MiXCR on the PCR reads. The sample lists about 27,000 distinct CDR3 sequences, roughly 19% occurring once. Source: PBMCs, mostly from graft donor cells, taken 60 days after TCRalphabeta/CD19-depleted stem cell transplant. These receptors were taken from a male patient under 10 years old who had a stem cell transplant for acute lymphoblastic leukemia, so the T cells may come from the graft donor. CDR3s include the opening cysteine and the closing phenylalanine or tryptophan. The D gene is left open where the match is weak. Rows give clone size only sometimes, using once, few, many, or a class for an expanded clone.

cdr3_nt: TGTGCCAGCTCTAACGGGGGGAACAATCAGCCCCAGCATTTT
cdr3_aa: CASSNGGNNQPQHF
v_call: TRBV2
j_call: TRBJ1-5
cdr3_length: 14
d_call: -
clone_size: many

cdr3_nt: TGCAGCGCACGAGACCTCGCAGGGGGCTCTGGGGCCAACGTCCTGACTTTC
cdr3_aa: CSARDLAGGSGANVLTF
v_call: TRBV29-1
j_call: TRBJ2-6
cdr3_length: 17
d_call: TRBD1
clone_size: -

cdr3_nt: TGTGCCAGCAGTTCAGGACAGGGAGGACAGCCCCAGCATTTT
cdr3_aa: CASSSGQGGQPQHF
v_call: TRBV12-3/TRBV12-4
j_call: TRBJ1-5
cdr3_length: 14
d_call: TRBD1
clone_size: few

cdr3_nt: TGCAGCCCCGAGGGACAGGGCCCCGTGAACACTGAAGCTTTCTTT
cdr3_aa: CSPEGQGPVNTEAFF
v_call: TRBV29-1
j_call: TRBJ1-1
cdr3_length: 15
d_call: TRBD1
clone_size: many

cdr3_nt: TGTGCCAGCGGGACTCCCCCTGGAAGGAAGCAGTTCTTC
cdr3_aa: CASGTPPGRKQFF
v_call: TRBV27
j_call: TRBJ2-1
cdr3_length: 13
d_call: -
clone_size: -

cdr3_nt: TGTGCCAGCAGTTATTACCCCCCAAAACTCCCCACAGATACGCAGTATTTT
cdr3_aa: CASSYYPPKLPTDTQYF
v_call: TRBV6-5
j_call: TRBJ2-3
cdr3_length: 17
d_call: -
clone_size: -

cdr3_nt: TGCGCCAGCAGCTTCTCCGGAGGGACTTACAATGAGCAGTTCTTC
cdr3_aa: CASSFSGGTYNEQFF
v_call: TRBV5-1
j_call: TRBJ2-1
cdr3_length: 15
d_call: -
clone_size: -

cdr3_nt: TGTGCCAGCAGTTTATTGCGGGGGAAGAGAGCTGAAGCTTTCTTT
cdr3_aa: CASSLLRGKRAEAFF
v_call: TRBV12-3/TRBV12-4
j_call: TRBJ1-1
cdr3_length: 15
d_call: -
clone_size: -

cdr3_nt: TGCAGTGCGACCGGGACAGCGAACACTGAAGCTTTCTTT
cdr3_aa: CSATGTANTEAFF
v_call: TRBV20-1
j_call: TRBJ1-1
cdr3_length: 13
d_call: TRBD1
clone_size: many

cdr3_nt: TGTGCTAGCAGCTTAGGGCTAGCGGAGCAAGAGACCCAGTACTTC
cdr3_aa: CASSLGLAEQETQYF
v_call: TRBV7-7
j_call: TRBJ2-5
cdr3_length: 15
d_call: TRBD2
clone_size: many

cdr3_nt: TGCGCCAGCAGCTTGGGTGCCCAAGAGACCCAGTACTTC
cdr3_aa: CASSLGAQETQYF
v_call: TRBV5-1
j_call: TRBJ2-5
cdr3_length: 13
d_call: -
clone_size: many

cdr3_nt: TGCAGTGCTAGAGGGGACGGCAGGGGGCTCTCGGATACTGAAGCTTTCTTT
cdr3_aa: CSARGDGRGLSDTEAFF
v_call: TRBV20-1
j_call: TRBJ1-1
cdr3_length: 17
d_call: TRBD1
clone_size: few

cdr3_nt: TGCAGTGCTAGGGGATCCTTGGGGACAGATACGCAGTATTTT
cdr3_aa: CSARGSLGTDTQYF
v_call: TRBV20-1
j_call: TRBJ2-3
cdr3_length: 14
d_call: -
clone_size: -

cdr3_nt: TGTGCCAGCAGCCCCTCCGGGACAGGGGGCAGAGAAGAGCAGTACTTC
cdr3_aa: CASSPSGTGGREEQYF
v_call: TRBV27
j_call: TRBJ2-7
cdr3_length: 16
d_call: TRBD1
clone_size: medium-sized

cdr3_nt: TGTGCCAGCAGCTTAGTCGCTGGGGCCGGGGAGCTGTTTTTT
cdr3_aa: CASSLVAGAGELFF
v_call: TRBV7-8
j_call: TRBJ2-2
cdr3_length: 14
d_call: -
clone_size: once

cdr3_nt: TGCAGTGCTAGACCGGCTCCCAAAAACATTCAGTACTTC
cdr3_aa: CSARPAPKNIQYF
v_call: TRBV20-1
j_call: TRBJ2-4
cdr3_length: 13
d_call: -
clone_size: -

cdr3_nt: TGTGCCAGCAGCCCCCCGGGCAGGGTGTTAGGGGGCAATCAGCCCCAGCATTTT
cdr3_aa: CASSPPGRVLGGNQPQHF
v_call: TRBV16
j_call: TRBJ1-5
cdr3_length: 18
d_call: -
clone_size: many

cdr3_nt: TGTGCCAGCAGCCTTACTAGCGGGAGGGCCTACGAGCAGTACTTC
cdr3_aa: CASSLTSGRAYEQYF
v_call: TRBV12-3/TRBV12-4
j_call: TRBJ2-7
cdr3_length: 15
d_call: TRBD2
clone_size: -

cdr3_nt: TGTGCCAGCTCACCACGTTTTCGAGGTGGCGATGAGCAGTTCTTC
cdr3_aa: CASSPRFRGGDEQFF
v_call: TRBV18
j_call: TRBJ2-1
cdr3_length: 15
d_call: -
clone_size: -

cdr3_nt: TGCGCCAGCAGGTGGGATACGAGCTCCTACGAGCAGTACTTC
cdr3_aa: CASRWDTSSYEQYF
v_call: TRBV5-1
j_call: TRBJ2-7
cdr3_length: 14
d_call: -
clone_size: many

cdr3_nt: TGCAGTGCTAGGGAGCTGGCCGGGGAGCTGTTTTTT
cdr3_aa: CSARELAGELFF
v_call: TRBV20-1
j_call: TRBJ2-2
cdr3_length: 12
d_call: -
clone_size: many

cdr3_nt: TGCAGTGCTAGAGATAAAGCTAGCGGGAGTTACAATGAGCAGTTCTTC
cdr3_aa: CSARDKASGSYNEQFF
v_call: TRBV20-1
j_call: TRBJ2-1
cdr3_length: 16
d_call: TRBD2
clone_size: -

cdr3_nt: TGTGCCAGCACCAGGACAGGGATGAATCAGCCCCAGCATTTT
cdr3_aa: CASTRTGMNQPQHF
v_call: TRBV7-9
j_call: TRBJ1-5
cdr3_length: 14
d_call: TRBD1
clone_size: many

cdr3_nt: TGTGCCATCTCGCCGGGGGCATTAAACACCGGGGAGCTGTTTTTT
cdr3_aa: CAISPGALNTGELFF
v_call: TRBV10-3
j_call: TRBJ2-2
cdr3_length: 15
d_call: -
clone_size: many

cdr3_nt: TGTGCCAGCAGCGAGAGGGGACAGGGCACAGATACGCAGTATTTT
cdr3_aa: CASSERGQGTDTQYF
v_call: TRBV5-4
j_call: TRBJ2-3
cdr3_length: 15
d_call: TRBD1
clone_size: many

cdr3_nt: TGTGCCAGCAGCCGGGGAGGGGCTTTTGAAGCTTTCTTT
cdr3_aa: CASSRGGAFEAFF
v_call: TRBV5-5
j_call: TRBJ1-1
cdr3_length: 13
d_call: -
clone_size: few

cdr3_nt: TGTGCCAGCAGCAAGGGCCTAGCGGGACGCCGATCCTACGAGCAGTACTTC
cdr3_aa: CASSKGLAGRRSYEQYF
v_call: TRBV6-1
j_call: TRBJ2-7
cdr3_length: 17
d_call: TRBD2
clone_size: -

cdr3_nt: TGTGCCAGCGGCCCAGGGGGAGTAAACACTGAAGCTTTCTTT
cdr3_aa: CASGPGGVNTEAFF
v_call: TRBV12-3/TRBV12-4
j_call: TRBJ1-1
cdr3_length: 14
d_call: TRBD1
clone_size: many

cdr3_nt: TGTGCCAGTAGTTTGGGGCAGCGGAATGAGCAGTTCTTC
cdr3_aa: CASSLGQRNEQFF
v_call: TRBV19
j_call: TRBJ2-1
cdr3_length: 13
d_call: -
clone_size: few

cdr3_nt: TGTGCCAGCAAACCGGGACAGGGGGCTGGGACCGGGGAGCTGTTTTTT
cdr3_aa: CASKPGQGAGTGELFF
v_call: TRBV6-1
j_call: TRBJ2-2
cdr3_length: 16
d_call: TRBD1
clone_size: few

cdr3_nt: TGCAGTGCTAGACAGCTATACAATGAGCAGTTCTTC
cdr3_aa: CSARQLYNEQFF
v_call: TRBV20-1
j_call: TRBJ2-1
cdr3_length: 12
d_call: -
clone_size: many

cdr3_nt: TGCGCCGCCAGGACTAGCGGCCAAACCTACGAGCAGTACTTC
cdr3_aa: CAARTSGQTYEQYF
v_call: TRBV10-1
j_call: TRBJ2-7
cdr3_length: 14
d_call: TRBD2
clone_size: -

cdr3_nt: TGTGCCAGCAGCCAACTAGGGAACGGAGAGACCCAGTACTTC
cdr3_aa: CASSQLGNGETQYF
v_call: TRBV14
j_call: TRBJ2-5
cdr3_length: 14
d_call: -
clone_size: few

cdr3_nt: TGCGCCAGCAGCTTAGACAGGGAAAACTTAGGTGGCTACACCTTC
cdr3_aa: CASSLDRENLGGYTF
v_call: TRBV5-1
j_call: TRBJ1-2
cdr3_length: 15
d_call: TRBD1
clone_size: few

cdr3_nt: TGTGCCAGCAGCGAGCGGGGGGGCCCGGAGACCCAGTACTTC
cdr3_aa: CASSERGGPETQYF
v_call: TRBV7-3
j_call: TRBJ2-5
cdr3_length: 14
d_call: TRBD2
clone_size: once

cdr3_nt: TGTGCCAGCAGCTTTGGCGTGGGAGCCTCCAAAAACATTCAGTACTTC
cdr3_aa: CASSFGVGASKNIQYF
v_call: TRBV13
j_call: TRBJ2-4
cdr3_length: 16
d_call: -
clone_size: few

cdr3_nt: TGTGCCAGCTGCTCTCAGCCGGGCTACGAGCAGTACTTC
cdr3_aa: CASCSQPGYEQYF
v_call: TRBV28
j_call: TRBJ2-7
cdr3_length: 13
d_call: -
clone_size: few

cdr3_nt: TGTGCCAGCAGTTTCGGCGGGGCAGAGGGGAACACTGAAGCTTTCTTT
cdr3_aa: CASSFGGAEGNTEAFF
v_call: TRBV12-3/TRBV12-4
j_call: TRBJ1-1
cdr3_length: 16
d_call: -
clone_size: -

cdr3_nt: TGTGCCAGCAGCCCCGTTCGCTCCGGGGAGCTGTTTTTT
cdr3_aa: CASSPVRSGELFF
v_call: TRBV7-3
j_call: TRBJ2-2
cdr3_length: 13
d_call: -
clone_size: many

cdr3_nt: TGTGCCAGCAGCTCGGGACAGGGGGCGGGATTGCAGCCCCAGCATTTT
cdr3_aa: CASSSGQGAGLQPQHF
v_call: TRBV11-2
j_call: TRBJ1-5
cdr3_length: 16
d_call: TRBD1
clone_size: few

cdr3_nt: TGTGCCAGCTCATCTCTCCCGGAGGGGGGAGGGTCCACTGAAGCTTTCTTT
cdr3_aa: CASSSLPEGGGSTEAFF
v_call: TRBV18
j_call: TRBJ1-1
cdr3_length: 17
d_call: -
clone_size: -

cdr3_nt: TGTGCCACCAGCGGGGGACCTACAGGGGACGAGCAGTACTTC
cdr3_aa: CATSGGPTGDEQYF
v_call: TRBV15
j_call: TRBJ2-7
cdr3_length: 14
d_call: TRBD1
clone_size: many

cdr3_nt: TGTGCCAGCAGCTCCCCGAGACTAGAGCTTGATACGCAGTATTTT
cdr3_aa: CASSSPRLELDTQYF
v_call: TRBV7-2
j_call: TRBJ2-3
cdr3_length: 15
d_call: -
clone_size: many

cdr3_nt: TGTGCCAGCTGCCAAGAGGTGCCGACTAGCGGGGTCCACTGGGAGCTGTTTTTT
cdr3_aa: CASCQEVPTSGVHWELFF
v_call: TRBV3-1
j_call: TRBJ2-2
cdr3_length: 18
d_call: TRBD2
clone_size: -

cdr3_nt: TGTGCGAGTAGATACGGGAACAGCTCCTACAATGAGCAGTTCTTC
cdr3_aa: CASRYGNSSYNEQFF
v_call: TRBV19
j_call: TRBJ2-1
cdr3_length: 15
d_call: -
clone_size: -

cdr3_nt: TGTGCCAGCAGCGGCCGGGAGGGCAGTAATGAGCAGTTCTTC
cdr3_aa: CASSGREGSNEQFF
v_call: TRBV7-8
j_call: TRBJ2-1
cdr3_length: 14
d_call: TRBD2
clone_size: -

cdr3_nt: TGTGCCAGCAGCTGGCGGGGAATAGATATCTTTAACACTGAAGCTTTCTTT
cdr3_aa: CASSWRGIDIFNTEAFF
v_call: TRBV7-9
j_call: TRBJ1-1
cdr3_length: 17
d_call: -
clone_size: -

cdr3_nt: TGTGCCAGCAGCTTAAGGTTTCGAGAGACCCAGTACTTC
cdr3_aa: CASSLRFRETQYF
v_call: TRBV11-2
j_call: TRBJ2-5
cdr3_length: 13
d_call: -
clone_size: many

cdr3_nt: TGTGCCAGCAGTCCCGACAGGGTTACGGCAAAGGTTCGGAAAGGAAATCAGCCCCAGCATTTT
cdr3_aa: CASSPDRVTAKVRKGNQPQHF
v_call: TRBV27
j_call: TRBJ1-5
cdr3_length: 21
d_call: TRBD1
clone_size: many

cdr3_nt: TGTGCCAGCAGTTTAGGAGGGTTGGGCACTGAAGCTTTCTTT
cdr3_aa: CASSLGGLGTEAFF
v_call: TRBV28
j_call: TRBJ1-1
cdr3_length: 14
d_call: -
clone_size: -

cdr3_nt: TGTGCCAGCAGGAGGCGGGGTGGCACAGATACGCAGTATTTT
cdr3_aa: CASRRRGGTDTQYF
v_call: TRBV28
j_call: TRBJ2-3
cdr3_length: 14
d_call: -
clone_size: -